This T cell receptor beta chain was sequenced during a study of blood T cell repertoires in COVID-19. Study information: Acute and convalescent COVID-19 samples came from the United States, Italy and Spain. PBMCs, B-cell-depleted T cells, or T cells provided the cDNA or gDNA that made up the material.

Per germline, CDR1 GTSNPN and CDR2 SVGIG (reference sequence). V was clipped by 5 bases and J by 1 base, with 8 bases between them. There are 12 residues in the CDR3. In the original processing: For nucleated cells, counts were estimated from reference gene primer amplification. Clones were read by immunoSEQ multiplex PCR, and TCRdb kept only the in-frame ones, dropping some. V and J calls and clone size are copied from that table; D and trimming were computed from the DNA. This sample carries about 47,000 clones, roughly 87% of them seen once, and the ten largest clones take roughly 3%. The TCR originated in a man in his forties or fifties with active COVID-19. The gene calls are TRBV30 and TRBJ1-2; D unclear. Sequences were obtained from peripheral blood. The CDR3 here is CAWHPVNYGYTF. The CDR3 coding sequence is TGTGCCTGGCACCCAGTTAACTATGGCTACACCTTC.